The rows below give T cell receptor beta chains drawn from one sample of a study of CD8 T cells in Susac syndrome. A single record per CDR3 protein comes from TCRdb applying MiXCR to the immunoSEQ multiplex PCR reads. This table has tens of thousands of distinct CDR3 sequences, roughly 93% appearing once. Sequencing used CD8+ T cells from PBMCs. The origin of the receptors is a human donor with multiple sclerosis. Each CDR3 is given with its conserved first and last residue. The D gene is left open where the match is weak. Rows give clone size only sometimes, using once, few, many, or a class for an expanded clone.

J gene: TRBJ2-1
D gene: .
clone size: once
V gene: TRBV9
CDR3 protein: CASSARKDHNEQFF
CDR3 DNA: TGTGCCAGCAGCGCTAGGAAGGACCACAATGAGCAGTTCTTC

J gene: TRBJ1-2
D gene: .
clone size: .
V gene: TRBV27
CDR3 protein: CASGPGSPLYGYTF
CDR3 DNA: TGTGCCAGCGGGCCGGGCAGTCCTCTCTATGGCTACACCTTC

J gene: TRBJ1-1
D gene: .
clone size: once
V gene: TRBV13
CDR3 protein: CASRVGGLTEAFF
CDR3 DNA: TGTGCCAGCAGGGTGGGTGGCCTCACTGAAGCTTTCTTT

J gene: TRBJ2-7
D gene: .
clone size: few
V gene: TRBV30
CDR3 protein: CAWSHSYEQYF
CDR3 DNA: TGTGCCTGGAGCCATAGTTACGAGCAGTACTTC

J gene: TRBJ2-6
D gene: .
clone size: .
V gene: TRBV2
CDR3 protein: CASSVPSGANVLTF
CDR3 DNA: TGTGCCAGCAGTGTTCCCTCTGGGGCCAACGTCCTGACTTTC

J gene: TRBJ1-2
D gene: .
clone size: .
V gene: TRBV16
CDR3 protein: CASSQSYQGSGYGYTF
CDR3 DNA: TGTGCCAGCAGCCAATCGTATCAGGGATCGGGATATGGCTACACCTTC

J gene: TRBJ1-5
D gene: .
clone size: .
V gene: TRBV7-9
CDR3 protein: CASSFGFGQPQHF
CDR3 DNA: TGTGCCAGCAGCTTTGGGTTTGGGCAGCCCCAGCATTTT

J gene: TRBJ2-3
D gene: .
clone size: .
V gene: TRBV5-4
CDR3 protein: CASRLTGSLTDTQYF
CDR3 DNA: TGTGCCAGCAGATTAACAGGATCTCTCACAGATACGCAGTATTTT

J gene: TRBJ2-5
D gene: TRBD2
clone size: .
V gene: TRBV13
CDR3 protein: CASSLGGVETQYF
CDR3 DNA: TGTGCCAGCAGCTTGGGAGGGGTAGAGACCCAGTACTTC

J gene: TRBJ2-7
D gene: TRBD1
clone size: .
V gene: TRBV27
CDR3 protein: CASSPSTGGLSYEQYF
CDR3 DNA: TGTGCCAGCAGTCCCTCAACAGGGGGACTCTCCTACGAGCAGTACTTC

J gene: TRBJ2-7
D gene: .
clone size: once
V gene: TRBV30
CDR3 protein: CAWSMGPGRAYEQYF
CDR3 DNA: TGTGCCTGGAGTATGGGCCCAGGGCGTGCCTACGAGCAGTACTTC

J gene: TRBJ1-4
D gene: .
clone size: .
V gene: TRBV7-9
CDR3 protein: CSSSKRTLFF
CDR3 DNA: TGTTCCAGCAGCAAGCGGACCCTGTTTTTT

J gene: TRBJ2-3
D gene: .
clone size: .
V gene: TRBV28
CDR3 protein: CASSEVGGRWNTQYF
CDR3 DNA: TGTGCCAGCAGTGAAGTCGGGGGACGTTGGAATACGCAGTATTTT

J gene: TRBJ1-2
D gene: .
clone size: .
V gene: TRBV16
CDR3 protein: CASSQAGNYGYTF
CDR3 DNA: TGTGCCAGCAGCCAAGCAGGAAACTATGGCTACACCTTC

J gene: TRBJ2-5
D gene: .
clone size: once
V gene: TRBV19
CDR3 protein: CASSRCPPCETQETQYF
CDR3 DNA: TGTGCCAGTAGTAGATGCCCCCCGTGCGAGACCCAAGAGACCCAGTACTTC

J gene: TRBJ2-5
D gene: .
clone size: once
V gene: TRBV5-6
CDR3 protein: CASSSLTVQETQYF
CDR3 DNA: TGTGCCAGCAGCTCGTTGACAGTTCAAGAGACCCAGTACTTC

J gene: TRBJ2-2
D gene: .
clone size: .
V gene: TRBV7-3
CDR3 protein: CASSRGRDGELFF
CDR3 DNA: TGTGCCAGCAGCAGGGGGCGGGACGGGGAGCTGTTTTTT

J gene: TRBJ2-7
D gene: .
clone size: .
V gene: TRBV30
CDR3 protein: CAWSRGHYEQYF
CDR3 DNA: TGTGCCTGGAGCCGAGGACACTACGAGCAGTACTTC

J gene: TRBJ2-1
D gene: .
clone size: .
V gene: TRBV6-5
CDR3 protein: CASSPRETDEQFF
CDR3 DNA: TGTGCCAGCAGTCCCAGGGAGACCGATGAGCAGTTCTTC

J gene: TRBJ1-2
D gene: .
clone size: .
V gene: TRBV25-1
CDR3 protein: CASSDRDRVGYGYTF
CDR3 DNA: TGTGCCAGCAGTGATAGGGACCGGGTCGGCTATGGCTACACCTTC

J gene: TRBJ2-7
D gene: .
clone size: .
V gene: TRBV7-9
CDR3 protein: CASSLIPDYEQYF
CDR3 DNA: TGTGCCAGCAGCTTAATCCCCGACTACGAGCAGTACTTC

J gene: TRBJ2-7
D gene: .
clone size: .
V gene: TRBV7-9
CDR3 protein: CASGLGEAATPYEQYF
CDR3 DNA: TGTGCCAGCGGCCTCGGGGAGGCAGCTACCCCCTACGAGCAGTACTTC

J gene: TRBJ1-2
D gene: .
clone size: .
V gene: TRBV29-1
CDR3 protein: CSVEEGDGTYYGYTF
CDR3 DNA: TGCAGCGTTGAAGAAGGGGACGGGACATACTATGGCTACACCTTC

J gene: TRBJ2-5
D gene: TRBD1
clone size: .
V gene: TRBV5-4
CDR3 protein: CASSEPGGDETQYF
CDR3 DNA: TGTGCCAGCAGCGAACCAGGGGGCGATGAGACCCAGTACTTC

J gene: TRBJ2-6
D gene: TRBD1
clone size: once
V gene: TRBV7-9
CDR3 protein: CASSLPSRGRSGANVLTF
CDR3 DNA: TGTGCCAGCAGCTTACCCTCCAGGGGGCGGTCTGGGGCCAACGTCCTGACTTTC

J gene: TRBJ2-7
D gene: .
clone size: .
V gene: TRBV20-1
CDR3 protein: CSASLTLEYEQYF
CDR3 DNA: TGCAGTGCTAGTTTAACTCTGGAATACGAGCAGTACTTC

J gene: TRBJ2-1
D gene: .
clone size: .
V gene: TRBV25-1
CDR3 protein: CAAGFSEQFF
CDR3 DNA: TGTGCCGCAGGTTTTAGTGAGCAGTTCTTC

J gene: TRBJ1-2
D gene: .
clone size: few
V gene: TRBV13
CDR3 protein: CASSLNMGGYTF
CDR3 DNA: TGTGCCAGCAGCTTAAACATGGGAGGCTACACCTTC

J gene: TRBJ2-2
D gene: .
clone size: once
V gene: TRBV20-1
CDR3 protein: CSARAPAGELFF
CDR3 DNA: TGCAGTGCTAGAGCCCCTGCGGGGGAGCTGTTTTTT

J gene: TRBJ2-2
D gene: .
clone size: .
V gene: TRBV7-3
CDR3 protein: CASSLPEANTGELFF
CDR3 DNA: TGTGCCAGCAGCTTGCCAGAAGCGAACACCGGGGAGCTGTTTTTT

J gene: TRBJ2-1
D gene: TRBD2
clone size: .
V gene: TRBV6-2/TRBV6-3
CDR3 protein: CASSYNRLAGTRSSYNEQFF
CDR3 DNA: TGTGCCAGCAGTTACAACCGACTAGCGGGGACTCGGAGCTCCTACAATGAGCAGTTCTTC

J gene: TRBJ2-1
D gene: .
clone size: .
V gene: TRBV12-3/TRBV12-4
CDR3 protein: CASRVLGSYNEQFF
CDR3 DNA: TGTGCCAGCCGGGTCCTAGGCTCCTACAATGAGCAGTTCTTC

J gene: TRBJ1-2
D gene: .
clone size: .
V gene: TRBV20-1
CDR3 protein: CSAREGGGATGYTF
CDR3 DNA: TGCAGTGCTAGAGAGGGCGGGGGCGCAACGGGCTACACCTTC

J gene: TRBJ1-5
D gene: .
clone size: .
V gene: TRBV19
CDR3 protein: CASSIGGNGNQPQHF
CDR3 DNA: TGTGCCAGTAGTATAGGGGGGAACGGAAATCAGCCCCAGCATTTT

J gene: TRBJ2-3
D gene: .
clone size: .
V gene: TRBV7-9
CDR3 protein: CASSPSASKDTQYF
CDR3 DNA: TGTGCCAGCAGCCCCTCGGCCTCCAAGGATACGCAGTATTTT

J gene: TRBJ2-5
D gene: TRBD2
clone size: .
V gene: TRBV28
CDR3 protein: CASSDSAGGALETQYF
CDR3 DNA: TGTGCCAGCAGTGACTCGGCGGGGGGGGCTTTGGAGACCCAGTACTTC

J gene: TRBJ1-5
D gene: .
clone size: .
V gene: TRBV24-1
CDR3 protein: CATSDTVRNQPQHF
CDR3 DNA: TGTGCCACCAGTGATACGGTTAGGAATCAGCCCCAGCATTTT

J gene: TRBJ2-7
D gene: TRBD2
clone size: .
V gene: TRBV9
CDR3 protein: CASSVGGGGAYEQYF
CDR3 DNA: TGTGCCAGCAGCGTAGGAGGCGGGGGGGCCTACGAGCAGTACTTC

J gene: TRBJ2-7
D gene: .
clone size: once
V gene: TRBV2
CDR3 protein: CASRDTWNYEQYF
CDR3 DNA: TGTGCCAGCCGGGACACTTGGAACTACGAGCAGTACTTC

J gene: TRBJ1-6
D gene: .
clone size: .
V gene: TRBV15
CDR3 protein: CATSSGVNSPLHF
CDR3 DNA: TGTGCCACCAGCAGCGGTGTTAATTCACCCCTCCACTTT

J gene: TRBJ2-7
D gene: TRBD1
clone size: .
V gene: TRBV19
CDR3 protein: CASSDRGRGEQYF
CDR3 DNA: TGTGCCAGTAGTGACAGGGGAAGGGGCGAGCAGTACTTC

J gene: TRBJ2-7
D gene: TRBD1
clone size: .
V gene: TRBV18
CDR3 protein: CASSPGTGGTYEQYF
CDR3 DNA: TGTGCCAGCTCACCAGGGACAGGGGGGACCTACGAGCAGTACTTC

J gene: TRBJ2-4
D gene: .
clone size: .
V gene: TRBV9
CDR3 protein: CASSVDWGAKNIQYF
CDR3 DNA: TGTGCCAGCAGCGTAGACTGGGGAGCCAAAAACATTCAGTACTTC

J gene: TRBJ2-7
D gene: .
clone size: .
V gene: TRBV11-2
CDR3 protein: CASSLERGGDYEQYF
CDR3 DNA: TGTGCCAGCAGCTTAGAACGCGGTGGTGACTACGAGCAGTACTTC

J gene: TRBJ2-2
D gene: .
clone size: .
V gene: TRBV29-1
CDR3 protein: CSADEGSGGELFF
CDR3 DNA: TGCAGCGCAGATGAGGGGAGCGGCGGGGAGCTGTTTTTT

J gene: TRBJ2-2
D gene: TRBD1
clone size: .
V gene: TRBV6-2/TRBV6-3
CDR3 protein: CASSYGTENTGELFF
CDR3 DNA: TGTGCCAGCAGTTACGGGACAGAAAACACCGGGGAGCTGTTTTTT

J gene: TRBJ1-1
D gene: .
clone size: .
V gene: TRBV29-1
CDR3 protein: CSVERVEVNTEVFF
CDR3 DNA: TGCAGCGTTGAAAGGGTGGAGGTGAACACTGAAGTTTTCTTT

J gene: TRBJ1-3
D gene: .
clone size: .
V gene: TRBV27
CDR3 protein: CASSFGRSGNTIYF
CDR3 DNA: TGTGCCAGCAGTTTCGGGCGGTCCGGAAACACCATATATTTT

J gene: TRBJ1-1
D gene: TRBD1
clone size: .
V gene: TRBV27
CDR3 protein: CASSATGDTEAFF
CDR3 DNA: TGTGCCAGCAGTGCGACAGGGGACACTGAAGCTTTCTTT

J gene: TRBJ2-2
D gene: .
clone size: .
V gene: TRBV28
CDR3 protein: CASSLGWGPSNTGELFF
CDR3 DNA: TGTGCCAGCAGTTTAGGGTGGGGACCTTCGAACACCGGGGAGCTGTTTTTT

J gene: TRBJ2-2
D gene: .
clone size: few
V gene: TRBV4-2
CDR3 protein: CASSVGTGELFF
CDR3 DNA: TGTGCCAGCAGCGTGGGGACCGGGGAGCTGTTTTTT